The entry that follows covers one T cell receptor (beta chain) sequence. Germline CDR1 is SQVTM and CDR2 is ANQGSEA. Between the trimmed V and J ends, which lost 2 bases and 6 bases, there was a span of 11 bases. CDR3 length: 13 residues. The sample comes from a study of CD8 T cells in Susac syndrome. Random hexamers served to reverse transcribe about 0.45 to 1 ug RNA. TCRdb fed the immunoSEQ multiplex PCR reads into MiXCR, producing one record per CDR3 protein. The sample has under 300,000 distinct CDR3 sequences, about 96% seen once. Sequencing was done on a sample of CD4+ T cells from PBMCs. The gene calls are TRBV29-1 and TRBJ1-5; no definite D call. The receptor was derived from a human donor with Susac syndrome. As DNA, the CDR3 is TGCAGCGTTGAAACCGGGGTGGGTCAGCCCCAGCATTTT. This codes for CSVETGVGQPQHF.